This T cell receptor beta chain was captured by sequencing in a study of shared clonotypes between healthy human individuals. The CDR3 runs 12 residues. Trimming cost V 4 bases and J 9 bases, with 12 bases left between them. CDR1 and CDR2 from the germline V gene are SQVTM and ANQGSEA. Sorted-subset replicate PCRs used 200 ng DNA, 25,000 to 30,000 T cell genomes. Produced via immunoSEQ multiplex PCR; TCRdb's table is partial and in-frame only. The sample holds a few million clones; around nine tenths are singletons and the top ten take roughly 0.13%. This chain joins TRBV29-1 and TRBJ2-2; D gene ambiguous. The sequencing sample was made of naive CD4+ T cells sorted from blood. Indicated subset: CD45RA+ positively selected. The clonotype originates from a man aged 18 to 30 in good health. As DNA, the CDR3 is TGCAGCGTTGGTGGCGTAGGCCGGGAGCTGTTTTTT. This gives the protein CSVGGVGRELFF.